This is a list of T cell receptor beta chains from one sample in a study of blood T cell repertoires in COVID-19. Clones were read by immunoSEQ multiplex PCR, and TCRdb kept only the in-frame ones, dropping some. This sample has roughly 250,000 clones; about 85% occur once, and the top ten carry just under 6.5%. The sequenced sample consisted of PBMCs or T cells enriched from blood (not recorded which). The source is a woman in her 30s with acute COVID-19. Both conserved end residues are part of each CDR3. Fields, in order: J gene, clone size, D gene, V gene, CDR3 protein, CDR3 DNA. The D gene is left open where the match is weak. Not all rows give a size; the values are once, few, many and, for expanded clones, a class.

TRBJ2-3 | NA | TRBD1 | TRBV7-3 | CASSYRGGRTDTQYF | TGTGCCAGCAGCTATCGAGGGGGCCGCACAGATACGCAGTATTTT
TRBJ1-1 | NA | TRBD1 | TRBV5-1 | CASSFAFMGQGNTEAFF | TGCGCCAGCAGCTTCGCGTTCATGGGACAGGGGAACACTGAAGCTTTCTTT
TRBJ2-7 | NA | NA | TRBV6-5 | CASEPSGGTYEQYF | TGTGCCAGCGAGCCATCAGGGGGGACCTACGAGCAGTACTTC
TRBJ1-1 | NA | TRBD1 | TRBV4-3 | CASSQTDRVNTEAFF | TGCGCCAGCAGCCAGACAGACAGGGTGAACACTGAAGCTTTCTTT
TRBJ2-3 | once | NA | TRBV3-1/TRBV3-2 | CASSPAGTGVADTQYF | TGTGCCAGCAGCCCCGCCGGGACGGGGGTGGCAGATACGCAGTATTTT
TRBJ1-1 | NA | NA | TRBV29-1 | CSALGGGLNTEAFF | TGCAGCGCCCTTGGGGGCGGGCTGAACACTGAAGCTTTCTTT
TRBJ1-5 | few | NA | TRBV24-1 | CATRARTPNQPQHF | TGTGCCACCAGGGCCCGGACTCCAAATCAGCCCCAGCATTTT
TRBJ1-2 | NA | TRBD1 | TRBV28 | CASSGQVYGYTF | TGTGCCAGCAGCGGACAGGTTTATGGCTACACCTTC
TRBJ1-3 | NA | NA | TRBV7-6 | CASSSSSGGNTIYF | TGTGCCAGCAGCTCCTCAAGCGGCGGAAACACCATATATTTT
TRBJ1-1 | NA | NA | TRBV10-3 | CAISEYSLNTEAFF | TGTGCCATCAGTGAGTACAGCTTGAACACTGAAGCTTTCTTT
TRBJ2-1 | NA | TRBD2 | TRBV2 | CASSPTSGGYNEQFF | TGTGCCAGCAGTCCGACTAGCGGGGGGTACAATGAGCAGTTCTTC
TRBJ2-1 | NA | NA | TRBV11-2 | CASSFSEAEQFF | TGTGCCAGCAGCTTCTCAGAGGCAGAGCAGTTCTTC
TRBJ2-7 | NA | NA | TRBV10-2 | CASSEPPTYEQYF | TGCGCCAGCAGTGAGCCGCCGACTTACGAGCAGTACTTC
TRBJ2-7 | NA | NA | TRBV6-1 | CASSEFGLGGGAYEQYF | TGTGCCAGCAGTGAATTCGGCCTTGGCGGTGGAGCCTACGAGCAGTACTTC
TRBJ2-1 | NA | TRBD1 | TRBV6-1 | CASSEVRQGVGFF | TGTGCCAGCAGTGAAGTTCGACAGGGGGTTGGGTTCTTC
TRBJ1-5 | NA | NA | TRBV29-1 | CSVGLSSNQPQHF | TGCAGCGTTGGGCTCAGTAGCAATCAGCCCCAGCATTTT
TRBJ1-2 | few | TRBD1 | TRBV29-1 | CSVVDRGFRRNGYTF | TGCAGCGTTGTAGACAGGGGGTTTCGTAGGAATGGCTACACCTTC
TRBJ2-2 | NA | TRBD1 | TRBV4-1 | CASRGTGGAGELFF | TGCGCCAGCAGGGGGACAGGGGGTGCCGGGGAGCTGTTTTTT
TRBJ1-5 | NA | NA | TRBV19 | CASSRQGREGNQPQHF | TGTGCCAGTAGTCGCCAGGGGCGGGAGGGCAATCAGCCCCAGCATTTT
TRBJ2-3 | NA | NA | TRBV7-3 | CASSPMAWAASSTDTQYF | TGTGCCAGCAGCCCGATGGCTTGGGCAGCCTCTAGCACAGATACGCAGTATTTT
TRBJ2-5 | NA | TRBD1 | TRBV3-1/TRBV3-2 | CASSPWDSQETQYF | TGTGCCAGCAGCCCCTGGGACAGTCAAGAGACCCAGTACTTC
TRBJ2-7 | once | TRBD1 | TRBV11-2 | CASSGSGTGYEQYF | TGTGCCAGCAGCGGGTCAGGGACAGGGTACGAGCAGTACTTC